This TCR beta chain comes out of a study of beta chain features in type 1 diabetes. Findings of the study overall: cDNA sequencing could over-represent cells with high TCR expression. The study found moderately but significantly shorter TCRB CDR3s in all four CD4+ subsets of Type 1 diabetes patients. A greater similarity of naive, central memory and Treg TCRB repertoires was seen among patients than among healthy donors.

The sequenced template was cDNA made from the entire isolated RNA. Only in-frame clones appear in the TCRdb table, and some are missing; sequencing was by immunoSEQ multiplex PCR. The sample records roughly 700,000 clones, 13% being singletons. Trimming removed 5 bases from V and 13 bases from J, with 14 bases in between. The CDR3 consists of 11 residues. The germline CDR1 and CDR2 sequences are SEHNR and FQNEAQ (reference sequence). Of note for this clone: Its specificity is not known.

The chain couples TRBV7-9 to TRBJ2-5; tentatively, D is TRBD1 (5 bases). The material sequenced was naive CD4+ T cells from blood. This TCR was sampled from a man between 18 and 29 years old with type 1 diabetes. Here the CDR3 reads CASSPGQFPYF. CDR3 DNA: TGTGCCAGCAGCCCTGGACAATTCCCGTACTTC.